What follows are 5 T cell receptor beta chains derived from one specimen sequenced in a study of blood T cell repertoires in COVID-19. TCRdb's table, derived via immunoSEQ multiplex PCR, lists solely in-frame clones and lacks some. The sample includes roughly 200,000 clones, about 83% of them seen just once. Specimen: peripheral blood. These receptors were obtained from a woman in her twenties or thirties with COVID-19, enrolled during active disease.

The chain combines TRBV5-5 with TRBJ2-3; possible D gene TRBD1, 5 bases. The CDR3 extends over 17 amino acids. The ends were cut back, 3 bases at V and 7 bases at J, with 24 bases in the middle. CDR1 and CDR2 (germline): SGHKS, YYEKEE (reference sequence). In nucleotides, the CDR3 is TGTGCCAGCAGCTGGGCTTGGGGCAGGGTGTTTGTCTATACGCAGTATTTT. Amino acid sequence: CASSWAWGRVFVYTQYF.

The CDR3 nucleotides are TGTGCCAGCAGCCCGACGGGGTACGAGCAGTACTTC. It codes for CASSPTGYEQYF. The chain recombines TRBV11-2 with TRBJ2-7, with D possibly TRBD2 on 5 matching bases. The CDR3 has 12 amino acids. Germline V gene data show CDR1 as SGHAT and CDR2 as FQNNGV. Trimming left V 5 bases short and J 4 bases short, with 9 bases between.

This CDR3 is CASSTGVNYGYTF. CDR3 nucleotide sequence: TGTGCCAGCAGTACAGGGGTTAACTATGGCTACACCTTC. The rearrangement links TRBV6-5 to TRBJ1-2, with 7 bases that match TRBD1. V shed 5 bases and J 1 base; nucleotides not matched to a gene: 1. The CDR3 runs 13 residues. In germline, CDR1 is MNHEY, CDR2 SVGAGI.

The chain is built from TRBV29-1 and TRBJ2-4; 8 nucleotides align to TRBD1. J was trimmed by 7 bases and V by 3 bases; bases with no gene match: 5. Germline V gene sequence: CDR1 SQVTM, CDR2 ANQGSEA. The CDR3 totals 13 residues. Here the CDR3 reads CSVETQGGNIQYF. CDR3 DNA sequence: TGCAGCGTTGAGACACAGGGGGGCAACATTCAGTACTTC.

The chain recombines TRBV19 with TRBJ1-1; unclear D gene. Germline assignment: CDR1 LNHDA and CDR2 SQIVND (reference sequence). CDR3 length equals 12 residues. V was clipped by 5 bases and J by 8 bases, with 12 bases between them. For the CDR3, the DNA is TGTGCCAGTAGTCATGGAGGAGCGGAAGCTTTCTTT. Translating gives CASSHGGAEAFF.